A selection of T cell receptor beta chains follows, all from one sample in a study of blood T cell repertoires in COVID-19. Profiled with immunoSEQ multiplex PCR; TCRdb holds only in-frame clones, not every one. The data contain 290,000 or so clones, about 87% of them singletons. The sample comprised peripheral blood. These receptors were obtained from a man in his 70s with acute or convalescent COVID-19. Each CDR3 is given with its conserved first and last residue. Each record gives: CDR3 protein, CDR3 DNA, D gene, clone size, J gene, V gene. D genes are given only for firm matches. Part of the rows lack a size; the others show once, few, many or a class for expanded clones.

CDR3 protein: CASSSQARYTF; CDR3 DNA: TGTGCCAGCAGTTCACAGGCTCGCTACACCTTC; D gene: .; clone size: .; J gene: TRBJ1-2; V gene: TRBV28
CDR3 protein: CASSQVTENTEAFF; CDR3 DNA: TGTGCCAGCAGCCAGGTGACTGAGAACACTGAAGCTTTCTTT; D gene: .; clone size: .; J gene: TRBJ1-1; V gene: TRBV3-1/TRBV3-2
CDR3 protein: CASSQDRGNQPQHF; CDR3 DNA: TGCGCCAGCAGCCAAGATCGGGGCAATCAGCCCCAGCATTTT; D gene: .; clone size: .; J gene: TRBJ1-5; V gene: TRBV4-3
CDR3 protein: CASSEGGWEQYF; CDR3 DNA: TGTGCCAGCAGTGAAGGAGGGTGGGAGCAGTACTTC; D gene: .; clone size: .; J gene: TRBJ2-7; V gene: TRBV12-3/TRBV12-4
CDR3 protein: CASSLGDTNYGYTF; CDR3 DNA: TGCGCCAGCAGCTTGGGTGACACTAACTATGGCTACACCTTC; D gene: .; clone size: .; J gene: TRBJ1-2; V gene: TRBV5-1
CDR3 protein: CASSSYTGGNQPQHF; CDR3 DNA: TGTGCCAGCAGCTCATACACCGGGGGGAATCAGCCCCAGCATTTT; D gene: .; clone size: .; J gene: TRBJ1-5; V gene: TRBV7-2
CDR3 protein: CASSYSIAGDQETQYF; CDR3 DNA: TGTGCCAGCAGTTACTCAATAGCGGGGGACCAAGAGACCCAGTACTTC; D gene: TRBD2; clone size: .; J gene: TRBJ2-5; V gene: TRBV6-2/TRBV6-3
CDR3 protein: CASSSGTGGNEKLFF; CDR3 DNA: TGTGCCAGCAGCTCCGGGACAGGGGGAAATGAAAAACTGTTTTTT; D gene: TRBD1; clone size: .; J gene: TRBJ1-4; V gene: TRBV11-2
CDR3 protein: CASSQAGGSYNEQFF; CDR3 DNA: TGTGCCAGCAGCCAAGCGGGGGGGTCCTACAATGAGCAGTTCTTC; D gene: TRBD2; clone size: .; J gene: TRBJ2-1; V gene: TRBV5-4
CDR3 protein: CASSSGTGYTGELFF; CDR3 DNA: TGTGCCAGCAGCTCCGGGACAGGATACACCGGGGAGCTGTTTTTT; D gene: TRBD1; clone size: .; J gene: TRBJ2-2; V gene: TRBV11-3
CDR3 protein: CASSYSGGITEAFF; CDR3 DNA: TGTGCCAGCAGTTACTCAGGGGGCATTACTGAAGCTTTCTTT; D gene: TRBD1; clone size: .; J gene: TRBJ1-1; V gene: TRBV6-5
CDR3 protein: CASSTAGQINEKLFF; CDR3 DNA: TGTGCCAGTAGTACGGCGGGACAGATTAATGAAAAACTGTTTTTT; D gene: TRBD1; clone size: .; J gene: TRBJ1-4; V gene: TRBV19
CDR3 protein: CSASGDSKRTEAFF; CDR3 DNA: TGCAGTGCTAGTGGGGACAGTAAACGGACTGAAGCTTTCTTT; D gene: TRBD1; clone size: .; J gene: TRBJ1-1; V gene: TRBV20-1
CDR3 protein: CASSWDRGTDTQYF; CDR3 DNA: TGTGCCAGCAGCTGGGACAGGGGAACGGATACGCAGTATTTT; D gene: TRBD1; clone size: .; J gene: TRBJ2-3; V gene: TRBV7-9
CDR3 protein: CASRPGRWGAYNEQFF; CDR3 DNA: TGTGCCAGCAGGCCAGGACGGTGGGGGGCCTACAATGAGCAGTTCTTC; D gene: .; clone size: .; J gene: TRBJ2-1; V gene: TRBV7-9
CDR3 protein: CASSHSSGGGNEQFF; CDR3 DNA: TGTGCCAGCAGCCACAGCAGCGGGGGAGGCAATGAGCAGTTCTTC; D gene: TRBD2; clone size: .; J gene: TRBJ2-1; V gene: TRBV6-5
CDR3 protein: CASSLPGDQNEQFF; CDR3 DNA: TGTGCCAGCAGCTTACCGGGAGACCAAAATGAGCAGTTCTTC; D gene: .; clone size: .; J gene: TRBJ2-1; V gene: TRBV7-9
CDR3 protein: CASSMRNQPQHF; CDR3 DNA: TGTGCCAGTAGTATGAGGAATCAGCCCCAGCATTTT; D gene: .; clone size: .; J gene: TRBJ1-5; V gene: TRBV19
CDR3 protein: CASSTTGDLHAEAFF; CDR3 DNA: TGTGCCAGTAGTACCACAGGGGATCTGCACGCTGAAGCTTTCTTT; D gene: TRBD1; clone size: once; J gene: TRBJ1-1; V gene: TRBV19
CDR3 protein: CASSPLLRQENNYGYTF; CDR3 DNA: TGTGCCAGCTCACCTCTCCTGCGACAGGAGAATAACTATGGCTACACCTTC; D gene: .; clone size: few; J gene: TRBJ1-2; V gene: TRBV18
CDR3 protein: CASSLGDREHEKLFF; CDR3 DNA: TGCGCCAGCAGCTTGGGGGACAGGGAGCATGAAAAACTGTTTTTT; D gene: TRBD1; clone size: .; J gene: TRBJ1-4; V gene: TRBV5-1
CDR3 protein: CASSQGQGLAGNTIYF; CDR3 DNA: TGCGCCAGCAGCCAAGGTCAGGGGCTCGCTGGAAACACCATATATTTT; D gene: .; clone size: .; J gene: TRBJ1-3; V gene: TRBV4-1
CDR3 protein: CASSQVGGLGNTIYF; CDR3 DNA: TGTGCCAGCAGCCAAGTCGGGGGGCTTGGAAACACCATATATTTT; D gene: .; clone size: .; J gene: TRBJ1-3; V gene: TRBV14
CDR3 protein: CATSRVGVGTEAFF; CDR3 DNA: TGTGCCACCAGCAGAGTCGGGGTTGGCACTGAAGCTTTCTTT; D gene: .; clone size: .; J gene: TRBJ1-1; V gene: TRBV15